The rows below give T cell receptor beta chains drawn from one sample of a study of cytomegalovirus exposure and HLA in healthy donors. The table came from immunoSEQ multiplex PCR; TCRdb's copy has only in-frame clones and leaves some out. This sample has 150,000 to 200,000 clones, with roughly 78% found just once. Sequencing was performed on PBMCs. Receptors were obtained from a woman aged 35 to 49 in good health and CMV-seronegative. Each CDR3 is given with its conserved first and last residue. Fields, in order: V gene, clone size, J gene, D gene, CDR3 protein, CDR3 DNA. The D gene is left open where the match is weak. Clone size is not always given. Where it is, it says once, few, many or a class for expanded clones.

TRBV15,-,TRBJ1-3,-,CATSRDRQPGNTIYF,TGTGCCACCAGCAGAGATCGACAGCCTGGAAACACCATATATTTT
TRBV5-4,once,TRBJ2-5,TRBD2,CASSLPGGRSETQYF,TGTGCCAGCAGCTTGCCCGGGGGGAGGTCAGAGACCCAGTACTTC
TRBV11-2,-,TRBJ2-3,TRBD2,CASSLMRGGTDTQYF,TGTGCCAGCAGCTTAATGCGGGGGGGCACAGATACGCAGTATTTT
TRBV4-2,once,TRBJ2-7,TRBD1,CASSQDPTGVLSYEQYF,TGTGCCAGCAGCCAAGATCCAACAGGGGTCCTTTCCTACGAGCAGTACTTC
TRBV7-8,-,TRBJ1-3,-,CASSPSGNTIYF,TGTGCCAGCAGCCCTAGTGGAAACACCATATATTTT
TRBV7-2,-,TRBJ2-1,-,CASSPNRPGIFGEQFF,TGTGCCAGCAGCCCTAATCGGCCAGGTATATTTGGTGAGCAGTTCTTC
TRBV6-4,-,TRBJ2-7,TRBD1,CASSDWRPPVGQGAGRTYEQYF,TGTGCCAGCAGTGACTGGAGGCCACCTGTGGGACAGGGGGCGGGAAGGACCTACGAGCAGTACTTC
TRBV28,-,TRBJ1-2,-,CASSFGEHGYTF,TGTGCCAGCAGTTTTGGGGAGCATGGCTACACCTTC
TRBV7-2,-,TRBJ1-1,-,CASSSRAQGLNTEAFF,TGTGCCAGCAGCTCCCGGGCCCAGGGTCTGAACACTGAAGCTTTCTTT
TRBV27,-,TRBJ2-2,TRBD1,CASSHLKTGAGTGELFF,TGTGCCAGCAGCCACTTAAAGACAGGGGCGGGTACCGGGGAGCTGTTTTTT